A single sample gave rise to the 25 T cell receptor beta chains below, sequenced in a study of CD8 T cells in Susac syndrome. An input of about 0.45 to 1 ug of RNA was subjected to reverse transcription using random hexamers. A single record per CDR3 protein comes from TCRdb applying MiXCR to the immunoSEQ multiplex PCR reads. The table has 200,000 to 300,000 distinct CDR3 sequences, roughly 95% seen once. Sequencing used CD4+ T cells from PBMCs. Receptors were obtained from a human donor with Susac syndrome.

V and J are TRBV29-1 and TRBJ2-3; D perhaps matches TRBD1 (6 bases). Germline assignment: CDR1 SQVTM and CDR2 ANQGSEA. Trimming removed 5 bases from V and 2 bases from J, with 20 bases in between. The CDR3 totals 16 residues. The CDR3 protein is CSVRRYGAGATDTQYF. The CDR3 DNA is TGCAGCGTTCGACGATATGGGGCAGGGGCCACAGATACGCAGTATTTT.

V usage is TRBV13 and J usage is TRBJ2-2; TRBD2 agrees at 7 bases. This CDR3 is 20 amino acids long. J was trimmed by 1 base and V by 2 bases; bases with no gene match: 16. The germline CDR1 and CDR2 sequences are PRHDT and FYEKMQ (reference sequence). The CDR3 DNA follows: TGTGCCAGCAGCTTACTTACTCCTTTTGGCGGGGGAAGGAACACCGGGGAGCTGTTTTTT. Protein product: CASSLLTPFGGGRNTGELFF.

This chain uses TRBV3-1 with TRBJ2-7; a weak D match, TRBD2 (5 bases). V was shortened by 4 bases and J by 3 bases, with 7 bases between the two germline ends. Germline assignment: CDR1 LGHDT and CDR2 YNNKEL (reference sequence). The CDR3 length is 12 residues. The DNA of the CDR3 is TGTGCCAGCAGCCGAGGGTTCTACGAGCAGTACTTC. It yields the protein CASSRGFYEQYF.

The CDR3 DNA reads as TGTGCCAGCAGCGTCGGGACTACCTACGAGCAGTACTTC. It is translated as CASSVGTTYEQYF. This chain links TRBV5-5 with TRBJ2-7; 7 bases are a match to TRBD2. The CDR3 has 13 residues. The V gene's germline CDR1 is SGHKS and CDR2 YYEKEE (reference sequence). J was trimmed by 2 bases and V by 4 bases; bases with no gene match: 3.

CDR3 in amino acids: CASSESVEGAQYF. CDR3 DNA sequence: TGCGCCAGCAGTGAGTCGGTGGAGGGGGCCCAGTACTTC. The chain has TRBV10-1 and TRBJ2-5; D may be TRBD1 or TRBD2 (6 bases each). Germline V gene data show CDR1 as WNHNN and CDR2 as SYGVQD (reference sequence). Trimming shortened V by 0 bases and J by 9 bases, and 11 bases separated the two germline ends. This CDR3 is built from 13 residues.

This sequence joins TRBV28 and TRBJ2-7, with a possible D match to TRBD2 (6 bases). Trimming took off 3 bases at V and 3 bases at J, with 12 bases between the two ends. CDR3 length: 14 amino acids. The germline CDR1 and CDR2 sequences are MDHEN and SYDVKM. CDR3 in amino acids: CASSLWQGGYEQYF. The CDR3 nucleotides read TGTGCCAGCAGTTTGTGGCAGGGAGGCTACGAGCAGTACTTC.

The CDR3 is CASSYSGTSGNEQFF. DNA for the CDR3: TGTGCCAGTAGCTACTCCGGGACTAGTGGCAATGAGCAGTTCTTC. The rearrangement uses TRBV19 and TRBJ2-1, with 8 bases lining up with TRBD2. Per the germline V gene, CDR1 is LNHDA and CDR2 is SQIVND (reference sequence). V lost 6 bases to trimming and J lost 6 bases; unmatched junction nucleotides: 10. This CDR3 is built from 15 residues.

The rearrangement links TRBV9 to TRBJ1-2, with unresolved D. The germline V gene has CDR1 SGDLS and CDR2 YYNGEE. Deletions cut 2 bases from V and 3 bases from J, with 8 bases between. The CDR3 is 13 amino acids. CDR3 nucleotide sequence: TGTGCCAGCAGCGTCCGGGCAGACTATGGCTACACCTTC. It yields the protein CASSVRADYGYTF.

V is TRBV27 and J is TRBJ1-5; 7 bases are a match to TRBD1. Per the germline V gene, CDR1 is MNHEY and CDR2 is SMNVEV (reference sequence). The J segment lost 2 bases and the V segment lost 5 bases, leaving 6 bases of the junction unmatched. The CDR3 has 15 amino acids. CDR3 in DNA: TGTGCCAGCAGTCCGACAGGGTCGGGCAATCAGCCCCAGCATTTT. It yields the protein CASSPTGSGNQPQHF.

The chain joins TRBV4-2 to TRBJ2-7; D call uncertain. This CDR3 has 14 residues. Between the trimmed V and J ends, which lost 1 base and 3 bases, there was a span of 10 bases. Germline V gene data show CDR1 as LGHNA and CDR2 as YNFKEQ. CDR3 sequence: CASSQAATNYEQYF. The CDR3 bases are TGTGCCAGCAGCCAAGCGGCTACTAACTACGAGCAGTACTTC.

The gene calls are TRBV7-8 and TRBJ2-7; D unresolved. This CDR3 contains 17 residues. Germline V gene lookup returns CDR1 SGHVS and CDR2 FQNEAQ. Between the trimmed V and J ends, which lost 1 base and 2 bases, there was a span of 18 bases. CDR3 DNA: TGTGCCAGCAGCTTAGGTCTTCAGCGTCCTGGAACCTACGAGCAGTACTTC. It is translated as CASSLGLQRPGTYEQYF.

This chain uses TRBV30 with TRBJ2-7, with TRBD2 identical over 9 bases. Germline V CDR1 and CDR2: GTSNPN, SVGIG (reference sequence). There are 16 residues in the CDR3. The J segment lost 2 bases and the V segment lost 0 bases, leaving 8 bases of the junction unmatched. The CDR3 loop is CAWSVRREGPAYEQYF. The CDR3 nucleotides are TGTGCCTGGAGTGTAAGGCGGGAGGGCCCAGCCTACGAGCAGTACTTC.

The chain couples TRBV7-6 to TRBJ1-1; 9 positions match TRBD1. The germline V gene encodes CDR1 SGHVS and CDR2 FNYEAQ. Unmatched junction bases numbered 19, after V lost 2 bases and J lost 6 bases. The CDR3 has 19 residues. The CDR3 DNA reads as TGTGCCAGCAGCTTAAGGGGGGGATCGGGACAGGGAAAGTGGGCTGAAGCTTTCTTT. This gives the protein CASSLRGGSGQGKWAEAFF.

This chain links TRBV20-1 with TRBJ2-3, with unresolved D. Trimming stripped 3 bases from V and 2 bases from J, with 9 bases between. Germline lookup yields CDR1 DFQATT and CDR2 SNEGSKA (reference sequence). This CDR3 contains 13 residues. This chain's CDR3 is CSASSEYTDTQYF. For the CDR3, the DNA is TGCAGTGCTAGTTCGGAATACACAGATACGCAGTATTTT.

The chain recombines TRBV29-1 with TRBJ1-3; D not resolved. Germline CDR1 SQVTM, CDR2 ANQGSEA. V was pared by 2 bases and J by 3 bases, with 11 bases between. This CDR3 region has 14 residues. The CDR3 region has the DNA TGCAGCGTTGAACGGCAGGTTCTTGGAAACACCATATATTTT. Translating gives CSVERQVLGNTIYF.

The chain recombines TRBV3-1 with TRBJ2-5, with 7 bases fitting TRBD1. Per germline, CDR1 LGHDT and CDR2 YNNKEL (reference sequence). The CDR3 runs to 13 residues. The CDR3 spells CATVQGIQETQYF. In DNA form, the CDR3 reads TGTGCGACGGTACAGGGGATCCAAGAGACCCAGTACTTC.

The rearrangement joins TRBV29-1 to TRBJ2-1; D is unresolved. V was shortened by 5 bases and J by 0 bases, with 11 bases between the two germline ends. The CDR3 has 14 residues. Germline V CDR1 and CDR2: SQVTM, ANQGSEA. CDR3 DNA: TGCAGCGTTAGGAGTTCTAGCTCCTACAATGAGCAGTTCTTC. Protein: CSVRSSSSYNEQFF.

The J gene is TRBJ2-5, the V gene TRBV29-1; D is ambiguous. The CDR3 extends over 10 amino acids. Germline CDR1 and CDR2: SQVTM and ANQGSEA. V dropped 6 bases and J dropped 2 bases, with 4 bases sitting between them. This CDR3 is CSVEQETQYF. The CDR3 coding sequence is TGCAGCGTCGAACAAGAGACCCAGTACTTC.

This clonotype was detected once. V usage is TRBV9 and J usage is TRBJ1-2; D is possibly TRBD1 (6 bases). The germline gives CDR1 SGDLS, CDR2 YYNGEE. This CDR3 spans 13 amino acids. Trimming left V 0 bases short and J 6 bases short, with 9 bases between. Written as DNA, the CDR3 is TGTGCCAGCAGCGTAGGGGGGCGAGATGGCTACACCTTC. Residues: CASSVGGRDGYTF.

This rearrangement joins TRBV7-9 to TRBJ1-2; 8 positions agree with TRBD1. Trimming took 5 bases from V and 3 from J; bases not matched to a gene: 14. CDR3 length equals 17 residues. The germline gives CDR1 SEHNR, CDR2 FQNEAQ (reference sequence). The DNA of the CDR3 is TGTGCCAGCAGCCCCTGCCCGGACAGGGCAATGGACTATGGCTACACCTTC. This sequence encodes CASSPCPDRAMDYGYTF.

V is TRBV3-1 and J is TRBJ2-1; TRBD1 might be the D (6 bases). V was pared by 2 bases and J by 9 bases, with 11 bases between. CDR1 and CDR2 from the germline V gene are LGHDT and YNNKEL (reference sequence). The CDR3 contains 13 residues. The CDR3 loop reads CASSQSRGGEQFF. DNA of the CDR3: TGTGCCAGCAGCCAATCCAGGGGCGGTGAGCAGTTCTTC.

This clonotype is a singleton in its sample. The CDR3 DNA is TGTGCCAGCGGACAGGGCTACTACGAGCAGTACTTC. Translated, it gives CASGQGYYEQYF. The chain couples TRBV28 to TRBJ2-7; 8 bases agree with TRBD1. CDR3 length: 12 amino acids. Germline CDR1 is MDHEN and CDR2 is SYDVKM. With 8 bases clipped from V and 3 bases from J, the junction kept 3 bases outside the gene matches.

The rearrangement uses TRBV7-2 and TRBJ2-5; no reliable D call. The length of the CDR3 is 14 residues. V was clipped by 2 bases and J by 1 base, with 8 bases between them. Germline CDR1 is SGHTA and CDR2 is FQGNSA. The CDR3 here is CASSLLGIQETQYF. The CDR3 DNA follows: TGTGCCAGCAGCTTATTGGGCATCCAAGAGACCCAGTACTTC.

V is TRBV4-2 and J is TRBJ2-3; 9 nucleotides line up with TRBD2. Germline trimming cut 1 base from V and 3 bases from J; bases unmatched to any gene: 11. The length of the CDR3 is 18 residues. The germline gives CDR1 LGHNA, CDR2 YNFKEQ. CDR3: CASSQVSGRKAVTDTQYF. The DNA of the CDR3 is TGTGCCAGCAGCCAAGTAAGCGGGAGGAAGGCTGTGACAGATACGCAGTATTTT.

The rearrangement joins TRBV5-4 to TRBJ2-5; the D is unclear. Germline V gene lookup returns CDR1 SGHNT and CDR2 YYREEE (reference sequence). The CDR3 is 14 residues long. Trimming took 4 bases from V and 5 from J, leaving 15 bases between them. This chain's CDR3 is CASSPVGILETQYF. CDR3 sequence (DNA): TGTGCCAGCAGCCCGGTGGGGATACTCGAGACCCAGTACTTC.